This TCR beta chain was captured by sequencing in a study of blood T cells in healthy people across ages. This clonotype appeared a single time. For the second PCR, which ran for roughly 6 to 12 cycles, a sample-barcoded 5' primer and a J-beta primer mix were used. TCRdb analysed the 5' RACE reads with MiXCR anew, one entry per CDR3 protein. Among under 800,000 distinct CDR3 sequences listed, more than 20% were seen once. CDR1 and CDR2 (germline): DFQATT, SNEGSKA (reference sequence). Trimming shortened V by 8 bases and J by 2 bases, and 12 bases separated the two germline ends. This CDR3 comprises 12 residues.

Sample: blood. This chain links TRBV20-1 with TRBJ2-5; D is undetermined. This TCR was recovered from a man aged 65 to 85 in good health. CDR3 in amino acids: CSSPGQQETQYF. CDR3 bases: TGCAGTTCCCCGGGCCAACAAGAGACCCAGTACTTC.